A single sample is the source of the 2 T cell receptor beta chains below, sequenced in a study of vaccination and CD4 T cells after COVID-19. Sample treatment: roughly 10-day PBMC culture with coronavirus spike peptide pools or control peptides (ViraFEST assay). Antigens of these TCRs are unknown. Sequence data for DNA of cultured CD4+ T cells were generated by the Oncomine TCR Beta short-read assay. Via MiXCR, TCRdb re-called the PCR reads, giving one row per CDR3 protein. The sample records approximately 15,000 distinct CDR3 sequences, around 46% being singletons. The sequencing input was CD4+ T cells from blood, cultured in vitro. The receptors come from a human donor who had recovered from COVID-19.

J is TRBJ2-6 and V is TRBV6-1; 12 positions agree with TRBD1. V shed 6 bases, J shed 2 bases, and the junction held 8 bases outside the gene matches. Looked up from germline, CDR1 is MNHNS and CDR2 is SASEGT. The CDR3 sequence is 18 residues long. This CDR3 is CASSSHRDRGPGANVLTF. As DNA, the CDR3 is TGTGCCAGCAGCAGCCACCGGGACAGGGGGCCTGGGGCCAACGTCCTGACTTTC.

The chain uses TRBV19 and TRBJ1-2; 9 bases match TRBD1. Germline-derived CDR1 and CDR2 are LNHDA and SQIVND (reference sequence). The V segment lost 6 bases and the J segment 4 bases; nucleotides outside the gene matches: 6. The CDR3 has 14 residues. The CDR3 bases are TGTGCCAGTAGACCCGGGACAGGGAGCTATGGCTACACCTTC. Translating it yields CASRPGTGSYGYTF.